What follows are 17 T cell receptor beta chains derived from one specimen sequenced in a study of cytomegalovirus exposure and HLA in healthy donors. PCR involved 60 Vbeta and 13 Jbeta primers. Data came from immunoSEQ multiplex PCR; TCRdb stores just in-frame clones and leaves some out. The table records fewer than 200,000 clones, around 84% of them present only once. Sample: PBMCs. The receptors come from a man aged 30 to 39 in good health and CMV-seropositive.

This chain uses TRBV18 with TRBJ1-2; a weak D match, TRBD1 (6 bases). The CDR3 is 18 amino acids. The V end was cut by 5 bases, the J end by 2 bases, with 24 bases between. Germline CDR1 reads KGHSH; CDR2 reads LQKENI. The CDR3 reads CASSTQGGGPRWNYGYTF. For the CDR3, the DNA is TGTGCCAGCTCAACACAGGGCGGAGGTCCCCGGTGGAACTATGGCTACACCTTC.

This chain uses TRBV7-2 with TRBJ1-4; D uncertain. The CDR3 length is 14 residues. Germline values: CDR1 SGHTA, CDR2 FQGNSA. V lost 5 bases, J lost 8 bases, and 15 bases lay in between. Here the CDR3 reads CASSLNGLAEKLFF. The CDR3 DNA is TGTGCCAGCAGCCTGAATGGGCTTGCGGAAAAACTGTTTTTT.

V is TRBV27 and J is TRBJ2-7, with unresolved D. CDR1 is MNHEY, CDR2 SMNVEV, per germline (reference sequence). CDR3 length equals 15 residues. Between the trimmed V and J ends, which lost 5 bases and 3 bases, there was a span of 17 bases. The CDR3 is CASSPRQVLDYEQYF. The DNA of the CDR3 is TGTGCCAGCAGTCCCCGTCAGGTGCTGGACTACGAGCAGTACTTC.

V usage is TRBV11-2 and J usage is TRBJ2-1; D gene unclear. CDR3 size: 14 residues. In germline, CDR1 is SGHAT, CDR2 FQNNGV. Trimming took off 5 bases at V and 9 bases at J, with 17 bases between the two ends. The CDR3 is CASSPRPASGEQFF. In nucleotides, the CDR3 is TGTGCCAGCAGCCCTCGACCAGCGTCGGGTGAGCAGTTCTTC. The whole variable domain, filled in from reference TRBV11-2 and TRBJ2-1, reads EAGVAQSPRYKIIEKRQSVAFWCNPISGHATLYWYQQILGQGPKLLIQFQNNGVVDDSQLPKDRFSAERLKGVDSTLKIQPAKLEDSAVYLCASSPRPASGEQFFGPGTRLTVL.

The chain joins TRBV6-1 to TRBJ2-1; 11 nucleotides line up with TRBD2. V shed 6 bases and J 5 bases; nucleotides not matched to a gene: 6. CDR3 size: 15 residues. The V gene's germline CDR1 is MNHNS and CDR2 SASEGT. This chain's CDR3 is CASSLRGLADNEQFF. CDR3 bases: TGTGCCAGCAGCTTGAGGGGACTAGCGGACAATGAGCAGTTCTTC.

The genes are TRBV7-6 and TRBJ2-7; 11 bases are a match to TRBD2. The CDR3 loop spans 17 amino acids. Germline values: CDR1 SGHVS, CDR2 FNYEAQ. J lost 5 bases, V lost 5 bases, and 14 bases had no gene match. CDR3 in amino acids: CASSPIIAGGGSHEQYV. For the CDR3, the DNA is TGTGCCAGCAGCCCAATAATAGCGGGAGGGGGATCCCACGAGCAGTACGTC.

A word on this clone: A read error may produce the germline difference seen at one junction end. This chain joins TRBV7-9 and TRBJ1-1; 7 bases are a match to TRBD1. This CDR3 is built from 16 residues. From germline, CDR1 is SEHNR and CDR2 FQNEAQ (reference sequence). The CDR3 reads CSSLVKVGGGDTEAFF. CDR3 in DNA: TGTTCCAGCCTCGTCAAGGTTGGAGGGGGCGACACTGAAGCTTTCTTT. Looking up the rest from reference TRBV7-9 and TRBJ1-1 gives the full variable domain: DTGVSQNPRHKITKRGQNVTFRCDPISEHNRLYWYRQTLGQGPEFLTYFQNEAQLEKSRLLSDRFSAERPKGSFSTLEIQRTEQGDSAMYLCSSLVKVGGGDTEAFFGQGTRLTVV.

CDR3 amino acids: CASSLDGRAAYEQYF. The CDR3 DNA follows: TGTGCCAGCAGCTTAGACGGGAGGGCCGCGTACGAGCAGTACTTC. The V and J genes are TRBV11-2 and TRBJ2-7; 8 nucleotides match TRBD2. V shed 0 bases and J 4 bases; nucleotides not matched to a gene: 5. The CDR3 length is 15 residues. Germline V gene lookup returns CDR1 SGHAT and CDR2 FQNNGV.

V and J are TRBV7-6 and TRBJ2-4; a possible D gene is TRBD1 (6 bases). Trimming left V 6 bases short and J 3 bases short, with 9 bases between. The CDR3 contains 13 residues. The germline CDR1 and CDR2 sequences are SGHVS and FNYEAQ. The CDR3 reads CASSLGGKNIQYF. The CDR3, as DNA: TGTGCCAGCAGTCTAGGGGGCAAAAACATTCAGTACTTC.

The chain recombines TRBV6-1 with TRBJ2-1; 10 bases match TRBD2. CDR1 and CDR2 (germline): MNHNS, SASEGT. The junction had 7 bases not matched to a gene; V was cut back by 3 bases and J by 8 bases. The CDR3 has 15 residues. The CDR3 nucleotides are TGTGCCAGCAGTGATTGGACTAGCGGTCGGTATGAGCAGTTCTTC. Protein: CASSDWTSGRYEQFF.

The chain joins TRBV7-2 to TRBJ2-1, with D tentatively TRBD2 (5 bases). CDR3 length equals 11 residues. The germline V gene has CDR1 SGHTA and CDR2 FQGNSA. V shed 5 bases and J shed 12 bases, with 11 bases lying between them. The DNA of the CDR3 is TGTGCCAGCAGCCTCGGGGTGTGGCAGTTCTTC. Encoded protein: CASSLGVWQFF.

V gene TRBV27 combines with J gene TRBJ2-7; a weak D match, TRBD2 (6 bases). The germline V and J ends were trimmed by 6 bases and 1 base, with 16 bases remaining between them. The CDR3 runs 15 residues. Germline V gene lookup returns CDR1 MNHEY and CDR2 SMNVEV (reference sequence). CDR3 loop: CASRGWRELSYEQYF. The CDR3 nucleotides are TGTGCCAGCAGAGGGTGGCGGGAACTATCCTACGAGCAGTACTTC.

Worth noting for this clone: A junction boundary mismatches the germline segment, possibly from a read error. The V call is TRBV7-3, the J call TRBJ2-1; no reliable D call. Germline V lookup: CDR1 SGHTA, CDR2 FQGTGA. The CDR3 sequence is 13 residues long. CDR3 DNA sequence: TGTTCCAGCAGCTTAACCCCGTACAATGAGCAGTTCTTC. Its protein product is CSSSLTPYNEQFF.

This clone was counted once. V usage is TRBV2 and J usage is TRBJ2-2, with 8 bases aligning to TRBD2. CDR3 length: 15 residues. J lost 1 base, V lost 7 bases, and 5 bases had no gene match. Germline V gene data show CDR1 as SNHLY and CDR2 as FYNNEI. CDR3 residues: CASTRSGRNTGELFF. The CDR3 nucleotides are TGTGCCAGCACTAGAAGCGGGAGGAACACCGGGGAGCTGTTTTTT.

This clone has only a few counts. The chain recombines TRBV7-9 with TRBJ1-2; D perhaps matches TRBD1 (6 bases). V was shortened by 5 bases and J by 4 bases, with 14 bases between the two germline ends. Germline CDR1 SEHNR, CDR2 FQNEAQ (reference sequence). The CDR3 extends over 14 amino acids. CDR3 nucleotides: TGTGCCAGCAGCCCAGAGGGGGATTTCTATGGCTACACCTTC. Its protein product is CASSPEGDFYGYTF. The variable domain in full, with the rest retrieved from reference TRBV7-9 and TRBJ1-2, is DTGVSQNPRHKITKRGQNVTFRCDPISEHNRLYWYRQTLGQGPEFLTYFQNEAQLEKSRLLSDRFSAERPKGSFSTLEIQRTEQGDSAMYLCASSPEGDFYGYTFGSGTRLTVV.

The chain is built from TRBV5-5 and TRBJ2-3; TRBD2 matches at 11 bases. Trimming took 4 bases from V and 6 from J; bases not matched to a gene: 10. Germline assignment: CDR1 SGHKS and CDR2 YYEKEE (reference sequence). The CDR3 totals 16 residues. CDR3 DNA sequence: TGTGCCAGCAGCAGAATAGCGGGAGGGCCCTTGGATACGCAGTATTTT. The encoded protein is CASSRIAGGPLDTQYF.

The J gene is TRBJ2-3, the V gene TRBV5-5; weak D call: TRBD1 (5 bases). Germline CDR1 SGHKS, CDR2 YYEKEE (reference sequence). The CDR3 sequence is 13 residues long. With 2 bases removed from V and 5 bases from J, the gap between germline ends came to 9 bases. Here the CDR3 DNA reads TGTGCCAGCAGCTTTTCAGGGAAAGATACGCAGTATTTT. Its translation is CASSFSGKDTQYF.